This T cell receptor (beta chain) was recorded in a study of OX40 agonist ivuxolimab in advanced cancers. Study background: Patients received ivuxolimab, an agonistic anti-OX40 (CD134) antibody. Overall study results and limits: At 0.1 to 3.0 mg/kg and by week 6, CD4+ and CD8+ T cells in the blood had expanded clonally. Fewer expanded clones were found on average in CD4+ than in CD8+ T cells.

The count of this clone is one. The antigen remains undetermined. Profiling relied on immunoSEQ multiplex PCR, and the TCRdb table lists in-frame clones only, not all of them. The table records about 72,000 clones, roughly nine tenths of them present only once. Trimming removed 3 bases from V and 4 bases from J, with 16 bases in between. This CDR3 is built from 15 residues. Germline CDR1 is KGHSH and CDR2 is LQKENI. This rearrangement joins TRBV18 to TRBJ2-7; the D is unclear. The source of this sequence is an adult with an advanced solid tumor such as melanoma, head and neck, liver or kidney cancer. Material: CD4+ or CD8+ T cells sorted from blood, obtained in a trial of the OX40 agonist ivuxolimab. The CDR3 bases are TGTGCCAGCTCACCTACAGTCGCTGGATTGTACGAGCAGTACTTC. Protein sequence: CASSPTVAGLYEQYF. The variable domain in full, with the rest retrieved from reference TRBV18 and TRBJ2-7, is NAGVMQNPRHLVRRRGQEARLRCSPMKGHSHVYWYRQLPEEGLKFMVYLQKENIIDESGMPKERFSAEFPKEGPSILRIQQVVRGDSAAYFCASSPTVAGLYEQYFGPGTRLTVT.